This TCR beta chain appears in the sequencing data of a study of yellow fever vaccine responses in identical twins. MiXCR was run by TCRdb on the RT-PCR reads, yielding one entry per CDR3 protein. The table lists about 20,000 distinct CDR3 sequences, around three quarters of them singletons, with less than 3% in the top ten. V lost 2 bases, J lost 0 bases, and 4 bases lay in between. Germline-derived CDR1 and CDR2 are KGHDR and SFDVKD. The CDR3 is 15 amino acids. The rearrangement joins TRBV24-1 to TRBJ2-6; D gene unclear. The sequenced sample was T cells from blood (PBMCs), unsorted or a sorted subset (not recorded which), obtained before or after yellow fever vaccination (not recorded which). The TCR comes from a woman under 30 who received the yellow fever vaccine. The CDR3 loop reads CATSDSSSGANVLTF. The DNA for the CDR3 is TGTGCCACCAGTGATTCCAGCTCTGGGGCCAACGTCCTGACTTTC.